This TCR beta chain originates from a study of blood T cell repertoires in COVID-19. Overall study: The origin of the acute and convalescent COVID-19 samples was the United States, Italy and Spain. T cells, B-cell-depleted T cells, or PBMCs provided the cDNA or gDNA that served as material.

CDR3 size: 13 residues. V lost 1 base and J 7 bases, leaving 8 bases between the germline ends. CDR1 is SGHTA and CDR2 is FQGNSA in the germline V gene. As processed by the authors: Reference gene primer amplification in the assay estimated nucleated cell counts. Sequencing was performed with immunoSEQ multiplex PCR; in TCRdb, only in-frame clones are kept and a portion is missing. That table furnishes V, J and clone size, whereas the DNA furnished D and trimming. The repertoire holds 85,000 to 90,000 clones, roughly 82% seen once, with roughly 25% in the top ten. The sequence was collected from a human donor in a cohort sampled during active COVID-19. The chain has TRBV7-2 and TRBJ2-1; no clear D. Sequenced material: peripheral blood. CDR3 bases: TGTGCCAGCAGCTTAGTAGGCGGTAATGAGCAGTTCTTC. Its translation: CASSLVGGNEQFF.